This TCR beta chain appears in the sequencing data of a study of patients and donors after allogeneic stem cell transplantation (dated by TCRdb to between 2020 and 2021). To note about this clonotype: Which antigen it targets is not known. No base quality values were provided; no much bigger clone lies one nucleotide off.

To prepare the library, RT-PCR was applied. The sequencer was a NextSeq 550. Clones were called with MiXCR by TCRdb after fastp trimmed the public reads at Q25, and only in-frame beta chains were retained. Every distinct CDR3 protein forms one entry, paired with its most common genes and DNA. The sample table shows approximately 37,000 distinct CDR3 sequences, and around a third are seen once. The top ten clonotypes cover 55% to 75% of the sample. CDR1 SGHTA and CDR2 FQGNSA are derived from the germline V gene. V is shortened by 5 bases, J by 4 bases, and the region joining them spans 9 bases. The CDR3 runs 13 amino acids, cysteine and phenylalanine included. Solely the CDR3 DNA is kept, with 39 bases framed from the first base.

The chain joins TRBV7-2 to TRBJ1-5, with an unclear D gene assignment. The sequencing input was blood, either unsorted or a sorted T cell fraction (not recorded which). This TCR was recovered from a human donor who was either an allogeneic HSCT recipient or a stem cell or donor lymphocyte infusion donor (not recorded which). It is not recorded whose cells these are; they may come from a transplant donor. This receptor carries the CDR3 CASSLDPNQPQHF. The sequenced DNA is TGTGCCAGCAGCCTGGATCCTAATCAGCCCCAGCATTTT.